The present entry profiles one T cell receptor (beta chain) with its context. The table lists this clone with a count of one. It lacks a known antigen. One base away there is no much larger clone; base qualities are not given. Whole blood was collected in K2EDTA tubes by collaborating institutions according to the institutions' own protocols. For TCRbeta analysis, collaborators shipped samples in one of three forms: frozen whole blood, isolated PBMCs, or DNA extracted from either of those sample types. TCRbeta CDR3 regions were amplified from genomic DNA using the immunoSEQ Assay, a bias-controlled multiplex PCR. Per the original workflow: The number of nucleated cells in each sample was estimated by amplification of reference gene primers within the assay. To quantify the absolute abundance of each unique TCRbeta CDR3 rearrangement, sequence reads were collapsed and filtered. For each sample, productive Simpson clonality was calculated as the square root of Simpson's diversity index across productive rearrangements. Entries here come from immuneACCESS through TCRdb and include only in-frame sequences with V and J called. Some clones fail to appear in such tables; in the studies checked, an unresolved V gene covers under half of the shortfall, and the cause of the remainder is unknown. V, J and clone size are taken as reported in that table, and D and trimming were inferred from the DNA itself. The sample includes tens of thousands of clones, with about 81% observed a single time. The ten largest clones represent roughly 13% of the sample.

These data belong to a study of blood T cell repertoires in COVID-19 (TCRdb year 2020). About the full investigation: Samples from collaborators originated in the United States, Italy and Spain and spanned both the acute and convalescent phases of COVID-19. Subjects who had been exposed to COVID-19, were actively infected with it, or had recovered from it provided the deeply sampled blood TCRbeta repertoires that made up the dataset. Where HLA class I and class II types were available, the types were taken from metadata supplied by the sample provider, not from assay-based typing. Nearly every sample came with metadata listing a de-identified subject ID, COVID-19 status, age in years and sex. Samples were obtained from the ongoing ImmuneRACE study (first 160 participants) and from about 1,300 subjects provided by 6 global collaborators. The material from the prospective study consisted of cDNA or gDNA derived from T cells, B-cell-depleted T cells, or PBMCs. The repertoires were released in a freely available public database meant as a resource for research on the immune response to SARS-CoV-2. Results and caveats for the whole study, not just this receptor: The amount of clinical and demographic metadata varied by source and participant and was provided uncurated.

The clonotype comes from a human donor with acute or convalescent COVID-19. The donor label of this sample is uncertain. The sequenced sample consisted of peripheral blood.

The sequence in DNA is TGCGCCAGCAGCCAACTAAGCGGACAGAACTATGGCTACACCTTC. It translates to CASSQLSGQNYGYTF. Recombination joined TRBV4-1 with TRBJ1-2; TRBD1 is perhaps the D gene, given 6 matching bases. There are 15 amino acids in the CDR3, from cysteine to phenylalanine inclusive. Only the CDR3 part of the read is kept: 45 bases, read in frame from the first base. Trimming removed 2 bases from V and 2 bases from J, leaving 12 bases between the germline ends. Via the germline V gene, CDR1 is MGHRA and CDR2 YSYEKL.